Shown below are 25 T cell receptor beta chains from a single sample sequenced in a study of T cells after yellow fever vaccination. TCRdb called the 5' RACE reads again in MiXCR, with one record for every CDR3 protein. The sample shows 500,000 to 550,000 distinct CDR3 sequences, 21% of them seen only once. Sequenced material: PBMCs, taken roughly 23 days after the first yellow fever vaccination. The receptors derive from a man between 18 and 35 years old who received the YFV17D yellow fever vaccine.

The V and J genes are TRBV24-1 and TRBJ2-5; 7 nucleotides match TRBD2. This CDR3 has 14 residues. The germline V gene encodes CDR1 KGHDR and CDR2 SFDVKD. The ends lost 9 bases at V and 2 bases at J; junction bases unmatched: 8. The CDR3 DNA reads TGTGCCACCGCCCGACTGGGACTACAAGAGACCCAGTACTTC. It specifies CATARLGLQETQYF.

The CDR3 spells CASRPPGQSNTGELFF. CDR3 DNA sequence: TGTGCCAGCAGGCCCCCGGGACAGTCGAACACCGGGGAGCTGTTTTTT. The rearrangement joins TRBV5-4 to TRBJ2-2; 7 positions match TRBD1. V dropped 5 bases and J dropped 0; count of bases not matched to a gene: 7. Germline CDR1 SGHNT, CDR2 YYREEE (reference sequence). The CDR3 length is 16 residues.

In nucleotides, the CDR3 is TGTGCCAGCAGTTCAGGCAACCTGTACCAAGAGACCCAGTACTTC. This sequence encodes CASSSGNLYQETQYF. This chain links TRBV28 with TRBJ2-5; D ambiguous. The germline V gene has CDR1 MDHEN and CDR2 SYDVKM. The CDR3 spans 15 residues. Trimming pared 4 bases from V and 0 bases from J, leaving 12 bases between.

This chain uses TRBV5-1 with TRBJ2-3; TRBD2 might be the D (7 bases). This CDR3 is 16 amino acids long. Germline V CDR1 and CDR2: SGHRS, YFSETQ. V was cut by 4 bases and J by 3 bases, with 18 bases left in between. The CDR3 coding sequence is TGCGCCAGCAGCCTATCGTGGGGGGGCCCGACAGATACGCAGTATTTT. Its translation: CASSLSWGGPTDTQYF.

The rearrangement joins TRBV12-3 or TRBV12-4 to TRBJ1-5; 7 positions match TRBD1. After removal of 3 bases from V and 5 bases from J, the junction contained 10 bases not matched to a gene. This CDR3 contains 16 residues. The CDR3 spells CASSFGTGVRHQPQHF. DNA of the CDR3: TGTGCCAGCAGTTTCGGTACAGGGGTCCGTCATCAGCCCCAGCATTTT.

This chain's CDR3 is CASSLNEQYF. The CDR3 DNA reads as TGTGCCAGCAGCTTAAACGAGCAGTACTTC. J is TRBJ2-7 and V is TRBV11-2; D unresolved. Trimming pared 2 bases from V and 5 bases from J, leaving 1 base between. Looked up from germline, CDR1 is SGHAT and CDR2 is FQNNGV. This CDR3 region has 10 residues. Combining the CDR3 with reference TRBV11-2 and TRBJ2-7 gives the whole variable domain EAGVAQSPRYKIIEKRQSVAFWCNPISGHATLYWYQQILGQGPKLLIQFQNNGVVDDSQLPKDRFSAERLKGVDSTLKIQPAKLEDSAVYLCASSLNEQYFGPGTRLTVT.

The CDR3 region is CASSLTALQYTGELFF. The CDR3 bases are TGTGCCAGCAGCTTAACGGCCTTGCAATACACCGGGGAGCTGTTTTTT. The rearrangement links TRBV7-6 to TRBJ2-2; D gene uncertain. The CDR3 totals 16 residues. The germline CDR1 and CDR2 sequences are SGHVS and FNYEAQ. V lost 2 bases to trimming and J lost 3 bases, with 13 bases between them.

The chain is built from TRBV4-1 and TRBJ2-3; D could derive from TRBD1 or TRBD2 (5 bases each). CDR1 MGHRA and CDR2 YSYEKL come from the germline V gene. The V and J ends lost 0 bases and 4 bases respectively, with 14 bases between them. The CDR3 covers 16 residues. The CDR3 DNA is TGCGCCAGCAGCCAAGATGGGGCGGGTTGGGCAGATACGCAGTATTTT. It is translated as CASSQDGAGWADTQYF.

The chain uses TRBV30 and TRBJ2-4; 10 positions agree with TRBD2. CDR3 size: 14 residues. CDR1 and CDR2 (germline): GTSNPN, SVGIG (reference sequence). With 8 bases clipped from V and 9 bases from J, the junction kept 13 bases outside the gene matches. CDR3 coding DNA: TGTGCCGGAGCGGGGGGGCCGAGGCTTAGCATTCAGTACTTC. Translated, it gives CAGAGGPRLSIQYF.

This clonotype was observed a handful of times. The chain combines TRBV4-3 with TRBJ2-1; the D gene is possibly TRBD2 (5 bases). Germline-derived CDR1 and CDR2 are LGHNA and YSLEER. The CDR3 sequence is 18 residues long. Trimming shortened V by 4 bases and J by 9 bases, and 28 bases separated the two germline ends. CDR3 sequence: CASSRGGDGDSRWGEQFF. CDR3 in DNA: TGCGCCAGCAGCCGAGGAGGAGACGGGGATTCACGTTGGGGTGAGCAGTTCTTC.

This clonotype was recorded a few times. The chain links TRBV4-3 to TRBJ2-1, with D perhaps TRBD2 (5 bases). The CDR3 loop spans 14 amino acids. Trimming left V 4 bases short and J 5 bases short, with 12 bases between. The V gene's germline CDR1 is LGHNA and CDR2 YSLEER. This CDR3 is CASSLLTNHNEQFF. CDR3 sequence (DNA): TGCGCCAGCAGCCTTCTGACTAACCACAATGAGCAGTTCTTC.

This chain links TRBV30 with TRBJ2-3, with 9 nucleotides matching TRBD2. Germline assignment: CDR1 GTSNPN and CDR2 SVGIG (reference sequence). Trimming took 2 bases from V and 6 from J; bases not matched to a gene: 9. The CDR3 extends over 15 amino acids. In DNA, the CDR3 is TGTGCCTGGAGTACAGAAGCGGGGGGCAAGGATACGCAGTATTTT. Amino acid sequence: CAWSTEAGGKDTQYF.

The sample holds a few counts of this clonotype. CDR3 sequence: CASSLQAVYGYTF. Here the CDR3 DNA reads TGTGCCAGCAGCCTACAGGCAGTATATGGCTACACCTTC. The chain employs TRBV7-2 and TRBJ1-2; D possibly corresponds to TRBD1 (5 bases). CDR1 and CDR2 from the germline V gene are SGHTA and FQGNSA. The CDR3 loop spans 13 amino acids. V lost 5 bases, J lost 5 bases, and 12 bases lay in between.

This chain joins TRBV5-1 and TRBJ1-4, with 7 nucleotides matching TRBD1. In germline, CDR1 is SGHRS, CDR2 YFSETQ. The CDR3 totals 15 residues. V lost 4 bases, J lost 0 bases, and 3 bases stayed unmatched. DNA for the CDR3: TGCGCCAGCAGCATCACAGGGGCAACTAATGAAAAACTGTTTTTT. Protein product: CASSITGATNEKLFF.

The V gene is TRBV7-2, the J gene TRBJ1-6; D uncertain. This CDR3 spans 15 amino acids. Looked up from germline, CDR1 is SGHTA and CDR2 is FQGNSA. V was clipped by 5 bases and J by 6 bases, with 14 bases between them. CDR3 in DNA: TGTGCCAGCAGCCCGAACAGTGGTCCTAATTCACCCCTCCACTTT. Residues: CASSPNSGPNSPLHF. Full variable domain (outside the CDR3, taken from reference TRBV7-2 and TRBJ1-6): GAGVSQSPSNKVTEKGKDVELRCDPISGHTALYWYRQSLGQGLEFLIYFQGNSAPDKSGLPSDRFSAERTGGSVSTLTIQRTQQEDSAVYLCASSPNSGPNSPLHFGNGTRLTVT.

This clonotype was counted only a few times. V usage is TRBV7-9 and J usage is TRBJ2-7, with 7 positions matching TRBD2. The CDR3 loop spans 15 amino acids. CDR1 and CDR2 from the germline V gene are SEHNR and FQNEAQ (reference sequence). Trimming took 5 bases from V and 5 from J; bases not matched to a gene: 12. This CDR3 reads CASSPGAGTDDEQYV. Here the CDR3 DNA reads TGTGCCAGCAGCCCAGGAGCGGGGACCGATGACGAGCAGTACGTC.

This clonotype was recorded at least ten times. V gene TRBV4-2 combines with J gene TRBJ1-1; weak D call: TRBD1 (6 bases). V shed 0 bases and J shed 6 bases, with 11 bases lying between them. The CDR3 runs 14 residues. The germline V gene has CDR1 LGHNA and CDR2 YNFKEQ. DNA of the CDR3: TGTGCCAGCAGCCAAGATAACAGGGACCCTGAAGCTTTCTTT. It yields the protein CASSQDNRDPEAFF.

CDR3 region: CASSPGPQGLYEQFF. CDR3 DNA: TGTGCCAGCAGCCCGGGACCCCAGGGCTTGTATGAGCAGTTCTTC. The rearrangement uses TRBV11-2 and TRBJ2-1; perhaps D is TRBD1 or TRBD2 (5 bases each). The CDR3 has 15 amino acids. The ends were cut back, 5 bases at V and 8 bases at J, with 19 bases in the middle. Germline assignment: CDR1 SGHAT and CDR2 FQNNGV.

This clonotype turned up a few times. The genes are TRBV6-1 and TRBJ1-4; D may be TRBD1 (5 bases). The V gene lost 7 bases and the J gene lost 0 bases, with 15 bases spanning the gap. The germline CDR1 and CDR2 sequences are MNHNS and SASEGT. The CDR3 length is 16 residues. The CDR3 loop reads CASTFRTPATNEKLFF. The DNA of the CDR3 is TGTGCCAGCACCTTCCGGACACCCGCAACTAATGAAAAACTGTTTTTT.

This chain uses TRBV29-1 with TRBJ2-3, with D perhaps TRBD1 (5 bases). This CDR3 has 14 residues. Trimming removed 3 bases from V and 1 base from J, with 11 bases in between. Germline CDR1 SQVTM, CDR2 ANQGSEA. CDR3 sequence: CSVETVRGTDTQYF. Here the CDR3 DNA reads TGCAGCGTTGAGACAGTTCGAGGCACAGATACGCAGTATTTT.

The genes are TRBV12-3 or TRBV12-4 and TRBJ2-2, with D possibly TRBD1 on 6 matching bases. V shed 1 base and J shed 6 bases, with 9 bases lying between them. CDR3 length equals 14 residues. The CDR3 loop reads CASSLVRGAGELFF. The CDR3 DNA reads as TGTGCCAGCAGTTTAGTCAGGGGAGCCGGGGAGCTGTTTTTT.

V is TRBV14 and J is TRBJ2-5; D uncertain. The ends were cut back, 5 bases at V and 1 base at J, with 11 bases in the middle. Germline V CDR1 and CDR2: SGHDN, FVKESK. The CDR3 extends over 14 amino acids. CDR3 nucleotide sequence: TGTGCCAGCAGCTACCGGGCCGGCCAAGAGACCCAGTACTTC. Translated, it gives CASSYRAGQETQYF.

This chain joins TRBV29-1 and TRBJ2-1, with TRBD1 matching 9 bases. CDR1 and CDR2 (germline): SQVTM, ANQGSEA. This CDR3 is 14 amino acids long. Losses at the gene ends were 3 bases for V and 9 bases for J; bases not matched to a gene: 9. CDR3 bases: TGCAGCGTTGATTCGGGACAGGGTGTGGGTGAGCAGTTCTTC. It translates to CSVDSGQGVGEQFF.

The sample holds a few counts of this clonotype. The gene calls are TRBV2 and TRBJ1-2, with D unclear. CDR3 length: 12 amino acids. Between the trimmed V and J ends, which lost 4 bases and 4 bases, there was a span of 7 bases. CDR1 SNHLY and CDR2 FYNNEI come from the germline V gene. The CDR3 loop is CASSGETYGYTF. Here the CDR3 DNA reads TGTGCCAGCAGTGGAGAGACCTATGGCTACACCTTC.

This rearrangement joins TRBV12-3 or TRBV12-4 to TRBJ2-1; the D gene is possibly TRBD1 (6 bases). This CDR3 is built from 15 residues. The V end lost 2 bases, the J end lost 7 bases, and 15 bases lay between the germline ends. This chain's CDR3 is CASSLRAPGVNEQFF. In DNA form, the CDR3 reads TGTGCCAGCAGTTTAAGGGCGCCAGGGGTGAATGAGCAGTTCTTC.